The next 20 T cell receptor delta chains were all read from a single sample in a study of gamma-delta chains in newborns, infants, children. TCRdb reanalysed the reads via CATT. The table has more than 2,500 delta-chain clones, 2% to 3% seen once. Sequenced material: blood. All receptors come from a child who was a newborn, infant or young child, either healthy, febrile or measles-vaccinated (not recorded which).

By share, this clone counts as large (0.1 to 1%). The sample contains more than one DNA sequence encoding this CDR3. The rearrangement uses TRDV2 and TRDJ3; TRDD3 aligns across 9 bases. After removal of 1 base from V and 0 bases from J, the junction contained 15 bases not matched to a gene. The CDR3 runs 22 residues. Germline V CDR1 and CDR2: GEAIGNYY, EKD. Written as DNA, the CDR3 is TGTGCCTGTGACACGATTGCGACTGGGGATACGGTCTACTCCTGGGACACCCGACAGATGTTTTTC. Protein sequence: CACDTIATGDTVYSWDTRQMFF.

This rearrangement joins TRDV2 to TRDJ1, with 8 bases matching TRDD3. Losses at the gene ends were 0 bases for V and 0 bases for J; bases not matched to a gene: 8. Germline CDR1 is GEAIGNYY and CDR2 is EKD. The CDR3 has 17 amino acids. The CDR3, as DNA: TGTGCCTGTGACACCGTTGGGGGATTTCCGCACACCGATAAACTCATCTTT. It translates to CACDTVGGFPHTDKLIF.

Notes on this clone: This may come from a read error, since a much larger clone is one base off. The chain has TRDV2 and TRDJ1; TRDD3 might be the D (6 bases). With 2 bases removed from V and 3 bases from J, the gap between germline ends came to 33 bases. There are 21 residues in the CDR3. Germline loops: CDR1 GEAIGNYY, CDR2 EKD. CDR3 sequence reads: CACDRVLGNPLPQQHADKLIF. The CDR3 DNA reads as TGTGCCTGTGACAGAGTACTGGGAAACCCACTCCCTCAACAACACGCCGATAAACTCATCTTT.

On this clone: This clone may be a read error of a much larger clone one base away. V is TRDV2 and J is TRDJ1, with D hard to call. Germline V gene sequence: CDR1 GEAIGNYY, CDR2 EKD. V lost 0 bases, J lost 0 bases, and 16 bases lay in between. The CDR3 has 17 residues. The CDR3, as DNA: TGTGCCTGTGACACCGTTAGGACCAACGGGTACACCGATAAACTCATCTTT. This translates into CACDTVRTNGYTDKLIF.

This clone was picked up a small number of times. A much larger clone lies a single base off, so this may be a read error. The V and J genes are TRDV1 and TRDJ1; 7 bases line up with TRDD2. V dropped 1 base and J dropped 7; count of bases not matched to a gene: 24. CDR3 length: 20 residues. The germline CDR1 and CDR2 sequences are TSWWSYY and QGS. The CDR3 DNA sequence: TGTGCTCTTGGGGAACACCGGCTTCCTAAAGGGGACCGAGCTTGCGGTAAACTCATCTTT. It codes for CALGEHRLPKGDRACGKLIF.

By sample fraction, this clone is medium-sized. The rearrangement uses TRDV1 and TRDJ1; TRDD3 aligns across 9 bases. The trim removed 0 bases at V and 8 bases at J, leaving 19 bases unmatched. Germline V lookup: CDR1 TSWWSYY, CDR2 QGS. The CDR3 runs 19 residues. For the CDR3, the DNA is TGTGCTCTTGGGGAACTACTTACAATAGATGATACTGGGGGAAACAAACTCATCTTT. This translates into CALGELLTIDDTGGNKLIF.

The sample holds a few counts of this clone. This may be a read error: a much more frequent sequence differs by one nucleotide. The CDR3 nucleotides read TGTGCCCGTGACACCGTTCGGTTAGCGACTGGGGGACCCCACACCGATAAACTCATCTTT. Encoded protein: CARDTVRLATGGPHTDKLIF. The chain uses TRDV2 and TRDJ1, with 9 bases aligning to TRDD3. Germline-derived CDR1 and CDR2 are GEAIGNYY and EKD. The CDR3 contains 20 residues.

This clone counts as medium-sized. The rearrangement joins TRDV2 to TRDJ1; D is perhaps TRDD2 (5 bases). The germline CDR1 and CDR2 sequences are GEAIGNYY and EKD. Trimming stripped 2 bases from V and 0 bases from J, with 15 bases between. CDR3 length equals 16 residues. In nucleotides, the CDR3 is TGTGCCTGTGACAACCTACTGAACGGGGACACCGATAAACTCATCTTT. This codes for CACDNLLNGDTDKLIF.

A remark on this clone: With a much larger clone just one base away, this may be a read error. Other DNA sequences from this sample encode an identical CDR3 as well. CDR3 loop: CACDPLGDLYTDKLIF. The CDR3 coding sequence is TGTGCCTGTGACCCTCTGGGGGATCTTTACACAGATAAACTCATCTTT. V usage is TRDV2 and J usage is TRDJ1; TRDD3 matches at 9 bases. The CDR3 extends over 16 amino acids. Germline V lookup: CDR1 GEAIGNYY, CDR2 EKD.

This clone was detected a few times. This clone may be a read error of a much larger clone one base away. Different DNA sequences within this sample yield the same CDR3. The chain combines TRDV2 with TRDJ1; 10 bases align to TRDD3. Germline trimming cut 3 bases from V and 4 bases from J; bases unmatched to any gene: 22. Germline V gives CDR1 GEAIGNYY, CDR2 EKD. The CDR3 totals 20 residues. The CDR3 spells CACDPILPRTGGSGLDKLIF. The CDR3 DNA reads TGTGCCTGTGACCCCATCCTCCCCCGTACTGGGGGATCCGGTCTCGATAAACTCATCTTT.

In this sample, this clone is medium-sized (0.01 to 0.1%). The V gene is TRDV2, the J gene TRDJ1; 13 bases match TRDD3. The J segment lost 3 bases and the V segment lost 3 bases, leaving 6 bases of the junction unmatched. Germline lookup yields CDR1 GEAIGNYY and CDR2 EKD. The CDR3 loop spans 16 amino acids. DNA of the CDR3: TGTGCCTGTGACGCTCTACTGGGGGATACGGCCGATAAACTCATCTTT. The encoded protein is CACDALLGDTADKLIF.

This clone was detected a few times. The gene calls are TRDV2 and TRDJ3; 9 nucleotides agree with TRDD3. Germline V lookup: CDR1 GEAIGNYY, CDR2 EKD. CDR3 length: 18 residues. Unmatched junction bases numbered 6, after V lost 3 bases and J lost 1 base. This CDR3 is CACDALLGESWDTRQMFF. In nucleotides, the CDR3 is TGTGCCTGTGACGCCTTACTGGGGGAATCCTGGGACACCCGACAGATGTTTTTC.

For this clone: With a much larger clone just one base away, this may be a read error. In nucleotides, the CDR3 is TGTGCCTGTGACCTCGTCGTACTGGGGGACACCAAGACCTGGGACACCCGACAGATGTTTTTC. Protein sequence: CACDLVVLGDTKTWDTRQMFF. The rearrangement links TRDV2 to TRDJ3, with 9 bases identical to TRDD3. With 3 bases clipped from V and 2 bases from J, the junction kept 16 bases outside the gene matches. The V gene's germline CDR1 is GEAIGNYY and CDR2 EKD. The CDR3 spans 21 residues.

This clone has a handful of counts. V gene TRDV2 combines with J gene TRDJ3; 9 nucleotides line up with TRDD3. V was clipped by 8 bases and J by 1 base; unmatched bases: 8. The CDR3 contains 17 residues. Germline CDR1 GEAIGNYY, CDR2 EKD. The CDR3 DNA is TGTGCCTATGATTATACTGGGGGATCCTGGGACACCCGACAGATGTTTTTC. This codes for CAYDYTGGSWDTRQMFF.

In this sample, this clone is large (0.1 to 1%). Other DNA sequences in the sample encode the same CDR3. The CDR3 bases are TGTGCCTGTGACCGACTGGGGGATAACACCGATAAACTCATCTTT. It is translated as CACDRLGDNTDKLIF. This chain joins TRDV2 and TRDJ1; 11 positions agree with TRDD3. V was clipped by 3 bases and J by 0 bases; unmatched bases: 2. The germline gives CDR1 GEAIGNYY, CDR2 EKD. The CDR3 consists of 15 residues.

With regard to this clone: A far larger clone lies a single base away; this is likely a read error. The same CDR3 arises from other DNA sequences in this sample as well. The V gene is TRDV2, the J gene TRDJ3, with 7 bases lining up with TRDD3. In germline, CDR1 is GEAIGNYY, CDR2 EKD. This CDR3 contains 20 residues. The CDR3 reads CACDTLGASSRSWDTRQMFF. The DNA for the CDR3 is TGTGCCTGTGACACGCTGGGGGCATCTTCCCGCTCCTGGGACACCCGACAGATGTTCTTC.

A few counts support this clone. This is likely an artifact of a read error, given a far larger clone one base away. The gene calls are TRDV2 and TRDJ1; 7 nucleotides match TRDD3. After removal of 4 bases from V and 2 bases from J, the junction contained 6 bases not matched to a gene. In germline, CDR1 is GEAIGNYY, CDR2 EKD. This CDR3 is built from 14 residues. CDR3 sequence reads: CACDELGVTDKLIF. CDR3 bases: TGTGCCTGTGATGAGCTGGGGGTGACCGATAAACTCATCTTT.

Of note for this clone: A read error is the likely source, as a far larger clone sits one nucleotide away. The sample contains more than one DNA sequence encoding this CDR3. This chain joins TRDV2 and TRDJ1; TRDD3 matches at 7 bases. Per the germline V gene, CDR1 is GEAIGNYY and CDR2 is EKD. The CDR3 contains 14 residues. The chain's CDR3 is CACDPLGVTDKLIF. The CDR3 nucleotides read TGCGCCTGTGACCCGCTGGGGGTCACCGATAAACTCATCTTT.

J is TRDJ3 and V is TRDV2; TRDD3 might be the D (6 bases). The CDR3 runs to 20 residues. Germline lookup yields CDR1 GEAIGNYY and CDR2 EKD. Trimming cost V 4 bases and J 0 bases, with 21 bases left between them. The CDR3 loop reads CACDSAQGDSRSWDTRQMFF. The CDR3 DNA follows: TGTGCCTGTGATTCTGCTCAAGGGGATTCCCGCTCCTGGGACACCCGACAGATGTTTTTC.

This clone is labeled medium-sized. CDR3: CACDTIRGYASSTDKLIF. In nucleotides, the CDR3 is TGTGCCTGTGACACGATCCGGGGATACGCCAGTAGTACCGATAAACTCATCTTT. This chain uses TRDV2 with TRDJ1, with TRDD3 identical over 9 bases. The CDR3 is 18 residues long. CDR1 is GEAIGNYY and CDR2 is EKD in the germline V gene. The V and J ends lost 1 base and 2 bases, in that order; junction bases with no gene match: 13.